This T cell receptor (beta chain) was sequenced for a study of beta chain features in type 1 diabetes. Findings and caveats of the study: When Type 1 diabetes patients were examined, their TCRB CDR3s proved moderately but significantly shorter in all four CD4+ subsets.

Regarding this clone: Its antigen is not known.

Each donor gave one heparinised blood draw averaging around 120 mL. Expressed TCRB transcripts were sequenced because the entire RNA isolate underwent reverse transcription. The method was immunoSEQ multiplex PCR; TCRdb's version includes in-frame clones alone and lacks a portion of them. Here the sample spans 15,000 to 20,000 clones, around 50% being singletons. The CDR3 length is 12 residues. V was shortened by 7 bases and J by 5 bases, with 12 bases between the two germline ends. The V gene's germline CDR1 is MDHEN and CDR2 SYDVKM. Sequenced: stem cell memory CD4+ T cells from blood. This sequence was found in a man in his late teens or twenties in good health. The chain links TRBV28 to TRBJ2-7; D may be TRBD1 (5 bases). The DNA of the CDR3 is TGTGCCAGCAAAATCGACAGCCACGAGCAGTACTTC. Protein product: CASKIDSHEQYF. Full variable domain (outside the CDR3, taken from reference TRBV28 and TRBJ2-7): DVKVTQSSRYLVKRTGEKVFLECVQDMDHENMFWYRQDPGLGLRLIYFSYDVKMKEKGDIPEGYSVSREKKERFSLILESASTNQTSMYLCASKIDSHEQYFGPGTRLTVT.